One T cell receptor beta chain is described in this entry. Its antigen is undetermined. The V end lost 0 bases, the J end lost 7 bases, and 12 bases lay between the germline ends. Germline V gene data show CDR1 as LGHDT and CDR2 as YNNKEL (reference sequence). This CDR3 comprises 14 residues. The data are from a study of molecular identifiers for immune sequencing clone quantification. The wider study: In replicates, RNA from approximately 20,000 or 100,000 naive CD8 cells was divided five ways and four parts were sequenced.

General study points: Clones that had above 20 RNA copies took up over 97% of effector molecules but under 1% in naive cells.

Bulk libraries came from a prior protocol with listed TCR primers. Via MiXCR, TCRdb re-called the PCR reads, giving one row per CDR3 protein. The data contain about 510,000 distinct CDR3 sequences, about a quarter of them seen just once; the ten biggest clones take up just over 0.75%. Sorting selected naive CD8 T cells with a CD8+CD4-CCR7+CD45RA+ phenotype. The material sequenced was naive CD8+ T cells from blood, with Jurkat cell RNA spiked in. Subset given: FACS-sorted CD8+CD4-CCR7+CD45RA+ naive T cells. This receptor was identified in a human donor in good health. Some libraries in this study had Jurkat cell RNA spiked in. The V and J genes are TRBV3-1 and TRBJ1-1, with D hard to call. The CDR3 DNA sequence: TGTGCCAGCAGCCAAGAGGCCGACCTTAGTGAAGCTTTCTTT. Translated, it gives CASSQEADLSEAFF.